Shown below are 26 T cell receptor beta chains from a single sample sequenced in a study of T cells in Graves' hyperthyroidism and ophthalmopathy. RNA transcripts gave rise to amplified TCR beta CDR3 regions. HTBI primers were the set used in a first-round RT-PCR of the TCR CDR3. TCRdb ran MiXCR on the multiplex PCR reads and lists one entry per CDR3 protein. The repertoire holds 390,000 or so distinct CDR3 sequences, 14% to 15% seen once, with about 13% in the top ten. Sequencing input: blood. All receptors derive from a man aged 18 to 35 with Graves' ophthalmopathy.

This clonotype was seen at least ten times. The V gene is TRBV6-1, the J gene TRBJ2-1, with TRBD1 matching 7 bases. The ends lost 6 bases at V and 7 bases at J; junction bases unmatched: 12. The V gene's germline CDR1 is MNHNS and CDR2 SASEGT. The CDR3 has 15 residues. In DNA form, the CDR3 reads TGTGCCAGCAGACGCGACAGGGCCATGGCGAATGAGCAGTTCTTC. Amino acids: CASRRDRAMANEQFF.

The V gene is TRBV4-1, the J gene TRBJ1-1, with D maybe TRBD1 (5 bases). Trimming removed 4 bases at V and 1 base at J, with 19 bases between. The CDR3 is 17 amino acids. Germline assignment: CDR1 MGHRA and CDR2 YSYEKL. DNA for the CDR3: TGCGCCAGCAGCCCTTTGGGGGAAAGGGAAAAGAACACTGAAGCTTTCTTT. It encodes CASSPLGEREKNTEAFF.

Regarding this clonotype: Just one base apart from a much larger clone, this may be a read error. The chain joins TRBV5-1 to TRBJ2-7, with TRBD1 as a possible D gene (5 bases). This CDR3 spans 16 amino acids. Germline V gene data show CDR1 as SGHRS and CDR2 as YFSETQ. CDR3 bases: TGCGCCAGCAGCCCGGACGCCTGGTCAGGGAACTCCGAGCAGCACTTC. Protein sequence: CASSPDAWSGNSEQHF.

This clonotype was detected a few times. A clone one base away is much larger, so this may be a read error. This chain uses TRBV11-2 with TRBJ2-4; D remains unclear. The CDR3 length is 13 residues. Germline V gene lookup returns CDR1 SGHAT and CDR2 FQNNGV. The V and J ends lost 0 bases and 2 bases respectively, with 2 bases between them. The CDR3 nucleotides are TGTGCCAGCAGCTTAGATACCAAAAACATTCAGTACTTC. Amino acid sequence: CASSLDTKNIQYF.

This clonotype was recorded at least ten times. V gene TRBV24-1 combines with J gene TRBJ2-1; unclear D gene. The CDR3 has 15 amino acids. V lost 6 bases to trimming and J lost 6 bases, with 17 bases between them. In germline, CDR1 is KGHDR, CDR2 SFDVKD. CDR3 sequence reads: CATSNSAYTLNEQFF. As DNA, the CDR3 is TGTGCCACCAGTAATTCAGCCTACACCCTCAATGAGCAGTTCTTC.

This clonotype was counted many times. The gene calls are TRBV11-2 and TRBJ1-5; D remains unclear. V lost 1 base and J lost 9, with 13 bases in between. Germline V lookup: CDR1 SGHAT, CDR2 FQNNGV. The CDR3 contains 14 residues. The CDR3 coding sequence is TGTGCCAGCAGCTTAGGCGTCGGCGGTTGGCCCCAGCATTTT. Its protein product is CASSLGVGGWPQHF.

As regards this clonotype: This may be a read error, as it is one base from a much larger clone. The chain has TRBV2 and TRBJ2-2; D possibly matches TRBD1 or TRBD2 (6 bases each). This CDR3 has 15 amino acids. Germline values: CDR1 SNHLY, CDR2 FYNNEI. V was clipped by 11 bases and J by 4 bases, with 20 bases between them. CDR3 in amino acids: CAGLRGAMATGELFF. CDR3 DNA sequence: TGTGCCGGCCTAAGGGGGGCAATGGCCACCGGGGAGCTGTTTTTT.

The V gene is TRBV4-2, the J gene TRBJ2-7; D is perhaps TRBD2 (5 bases). Trimming left V 4 bases short and J 0 bases short, with 13 bases between. The CDR3 runs to 15 residues. CDR1 is LGHNA, CDR2 YNFKEQ, per germline. This CDR3 reads CASSRAIGSSYEQYF. DNA for the CDR3: TGTGCCAGCAGCCGAGCGATTGGGAGCTCCTACGAGCAGTACTTC.

V and J are TRBV9 and TRBJ1-5; D unclear. In germline, CDR1 is SGDLS, CDR2 YYNGEE. The CDR3 length is 16 residues. The V end was cut by 0 bases, the J end by 0 bases, with 10 bases between. For the CDR3, the DNA is TGTGCCAGCAGCGTAGGGGCCGAATATAGCAATCAGCCCCAGCATTTT. Amino acid sequence: CASSVGAEYSNQPQHF.

To note about this clonotype: A read error may be the cause here, since a much bigger clone is one base away. This sequence joins TRBV2 and TRBJ1-1; the D gene is possibly TRBD1 (6 bases). Germline assignment: CDR1 SNHLY and CDR2 FYNNEI. This CDR3 has 12 amino acids. The CDR3 sequence is CASSRGRTEASF. The CDR3 DNA reads TGTGCCAGCAGCAGGGGTCGAACTGAAGCTTCCTTT.

This clonotype was observed many times. The chain couples TRBV6-1 to TRBJ2-3; 9 positions match TRBD2. Trimming cost V 7 bases and J 0 bases; bases outside gene matches: 5. This CDR3 has 15 residues. CDR1 MNHNS and CDR2 SASEGT come from the germline V gene. The DNA for the CDR3 is TGTGCCAGCACTCCTCTAGCGGGGAGCACAGATACGCAGTATTTT. Protein sequence: CASTPLAGSTDTQYF.

The genes are TRBV20-1 and TRBJ2-7; 7 bases align to TRBD2. J lost 5 bases, V lost 2 bases, and 12 bases had no gene match. CDR3 length equals 15 residues. Germline CDR1 DFQATT, CDR2 SNEGSKA (reference sequence). This CDR3 reads CSARNWEGAVDEQYF. CDR3 sequence (DNA): TGCAGTGCTAGAAATTGGGAGGGTGCCGTGGACGAGCAGTACTTC.

This clonotype was observed at least ten times. The chain employs TRBV28 and TRBJ2-5; 7 bases are a match to TRBD2. The junction had 14 bases not matched to a gene; V was cut back by 1 base and J by 9 bases. The CDR3 spans 16 residues. Germline V CDR1 and CDR2: MDHEN, SYDVKM. In DNA, the CDR3 is TGTGCCAGCAGTTTATTAGAGCGGGGAGCTAAAGTGGCCCAGTACTTC. Amino acids: CASSLLERGAKVAQYF.

This clonotype was seen ten or more times. CDR3: CSARTSGRGYEQYF. In DNA form, the CDR3 reads TGCAGTGCCCGGACTAGCGGGAGAGGGTACGAGCAGTACTTC. The chain recombines TRBV20-1 with TRBJ2-7, with 13 bases matching TRBD2. Germline V gene data show CDR1 as DFQATT and CDR2 as SNEGSKA (reference sequence). The CDR3 covers 14 residues. V lost 6 bases, J lost 4 bases, and 6 bases stayed unmatched.

This clonotype was detected a few times. The DNA of the CDR3 is TGTGCCAGCAGCCGCTCCTACAGCTCCTATGGCTACACCTTC. As protein: CASSRSYSSYGYTF. J is TRBJ1-2 and V is TRBV7-9; D gene ambiguous. The CDR3 is made up of 14 amino acids. Germline V CDR1 and CDR2: SEHNR, FQNEAQ (reference sequence). V was clipped by 5 bases and J by 4 bases, with 14 bases between them.

This rearrangement joins TRBV19 to TRBJ1-1; D may be TRBD1 (6 bases). The CDR3 is 17 residues long. Germline assignment: CDR1 LNHDA and CDR2 SQIVND (reference sequence). V gave up 3 bases and J gave up 0 bases, with 17 bases separating them. The CDR3 nucleotides read TGTGCCAGTAGTATTAGCCCGACAGGTCTTATGAACACTGAAGCTTTCTTT. This translates into CASSISPTGLMNTEAFF.

The chain couples TRBV12-3 or TRBV12-4 to TRBJ2-5; 11 positions agree with TRBD1. With 6 bases clipped from V and 5 bases from J, the junction kept 8 bases outside the gene matches. This CDR3 has 15 residues. The CDR3: CASRRRTGGAETQYF. CDR3 DNA sequence: TGTGCCAGCAGACGGAGGACAGGGGGCGCGGAGACCCAGTACTTC.

On this clonotype itself: A much more abundant neighbour one base away suggests this may be a read error. The rearrangement joins TRBV29-1 to TRBJ1-4, with D unclear. CDR1 SQVTM and CDR2 ANQGSEA come from the germline V gene. The CDR3 is made up of 12 amino acids. CDR3 coding DNA: TGCAGCGTTGGACGGCGAAATGAAAAACTGGTTTTT. Amino acid sequence: CSVGRRNEKLVF.

This clonotype appeared many times. This sequence joins TRBV19 and TRBJ2-5; 9 nucleotides align to TRBD2. Germline trimming cut 2 bases from V and 5 bases from J; bases unmatched to any gene: 3. From germline, CDR1 is LNHDA and CDR2 SQIVND (reference sequence). The CDR3 length is 14 residues. CDR3 loop: CASSIRLAAETQYF. The CDR3 bases are TGTGCCAGTAGTATAAGACTAGCGGCCGAGACCCAGTACTTC.

This clonotype has a count of ten or more. V and J are TRBV5-1 and TRBJ2-1; 13 positions agree with TRBD2. Losses at the gene ends were 4 bases for V and 7 bases for J; bases not matched to a gene: 8. There are 16 residues in the CDR3. The germline gives CDR1 SGHRS, CDR2 YFSETQ. The CDR3 sequence: CASSPGGTSGINEQFF. CDR3 sequence (DNA): TGCGCCAGCAGCCCGGGGGGGACTAGCGGGATAAATGAGCAGTTCTTC. The whole variable domain, remainder taken from reference TRBV5-1 and TRBJ2-1, is KAGVTQTPRYLIKTRGQQVTLSCSPISGHRSVSWYQQTPGQGLQFLFEYFSETQRNKGNFPGRFSGRQFSNSRSEMNVSTLELGDSALYLCASSPGGTSGINEQFFGPGTRLTVL.

This clonotype occurred many times. The J gene is TRBJ2-5, the V gene TRBV6-1, with D perhaps assigned TRBD1 or TRBD2 (5 bases each). Trimming stripped 8 bases from V and 5 bases from J, with 12 bases between. Per germline, CDR1 MNHNS and CDR2 SASEGT. The CDR3 is 12 residues long. CDR3: CASQGREETQYF. The CDR3 bases are TGTGCCAGCCAGGGAAGGGAGGAGACCCAGTACTTC.

This clonotype was counted only a few times. V is TRBV10-2 and J is TRBJ1-5; 8 bases align to TRBD1. Germline V gives CDR1 WSHSY, CDR2 SAAADI. The CDR3 consists of 14 residues. The trim removed 2 bases at V and 7 bases at J, leaving 4 bases unmatched. CDR3 nucleotides: TGCGCCAGCAGTGAGGGACAGGGTGGACAGCCCCAGCATTTT. As protein: CASSEGQGGQPQHF.

This clonotype has ten or more counts. The CDR3: CASSNSGLRGRETQYF. CDR3 coding DNA: TGTGCCAGCAGTAATTCAGGACTGAGAGGGCGGGAGACCCAGTACTTC. This chain uses TRBV6-1 with TRBJ2-5; possible D gene TRBD2, 5 bases. The V end was cut by 5 bases, the J end by 5 bases, with 21 bases between. The germline CDR1 and CDR2 sequences are MNHNS and SASEGT. The CDR3 has 16 residues.

This clonotype was observed at least ten times. The rearrangement uses TRBV12-3 or TRBV12-4 and TRBJ1-1, with unresolved D. The CDR3 is 12 amino acids. V gave up 6 bases and J gave up 5 bases, with 10 bases separating them. Written as DNA, the CDR3 is TGTGCCAGCAGCCGCAGTAGAACTGAAGCTTTCTTT. Translation: CASSRSRTEAFF.

The V call is TRBV6-5, the J call TRBJ2-7, with no clear D. The CDR3 has 15 amino acids. Per germline, CDR1 MNHEY and CDR2 SVGAGI. With 2 bases removed from V and 2 bases from J, the gap between germline ends came to 13 bases. CDR3 in DNA: TGTGCCAGCAGTTACCTATCCCGGACGGCCTACGAGCAGTACTTC. Its translation is CASSYLSRTAYEQYF.

The V call is TRBV29-1, the J call TRBJ1-2, with D uncertain. CDR1 SQVTM and CDR2 ANQGSEA come from the germline V gene. Trimming took 1 base from V and 5 from J, leaving 8 bases between them. The CDR3 runs 12 residues. CDR3 bases: TGCAGCGTTGAAGGGACGGAGTATGGCTACACCTTC. It specifies CSVEGTEYGYTF.